The rows below give T cell receptor beta chains drawn from one sample of a study of blood T cell repertoires in COVID-19. This table comes from immunoSEQ multiplex PCR, and its TCRdb copy is limited to in-frame clones, with some not included. The sample lists 250,000 to 300,000 clones; 85% to 90% were seen once. Sequencing used PBMCs or T cells enriched from blood (not recorded which). The origin of the receptors is a man younger than 30 who had recovered from COVID-19. CDR3s include the opening cysteine and the closing phenylalanine or tryptophan. A D gene is named only where the DNA matches it firmly. Some rows mark clone size as missing; the rest say once, few, many or name a class of expanded clone.

>NA|TRBV2|NA|TRBJ2-4
CASRDRIAKNIQYF
TGTGCCAGCAGAGACAGGATAGCCAAAAACATTCAGTACTTC
>NA|TRBV5-1|NA|TRBJ1-1
CASSSGGTQNTEAFF
TGCGCCAGCAGTTCGGGAGGGACCCAGAACACTGAAGCTTTCTTT
>TRBD1|TRBV15|NA|TRBJ1-1
CATSRDRVQGSTEAFF
TGTGCCACCAGCAGAGATCGAGTACAGGGGAGTACTGAAGCTTTCTTT
>TRBD1|TRBV10-2|NA|TRBJ2-7
CASTATGDYEQYF
TGCGCCAGCACCGCGACAGGGGACTACGAGCAGTACTTC
>NA|TRBV7-2|NA|TRBJ2-1
CASRRKGNGGNEQFF
TGTGCCAGCAGGCGAAAAGGGAACGGGGGCAATGAGCAGTTCTTC
>NA|TRBV19|NA|TRBJ1-5
CASSTRTDSNQPQHF
TGTGCCAGTAGTACCCGGACAGATAGCAATCAGCCCCAGCATTTT
>NA|TRBV7-9|NA|TRBJ1-6
CASSGGGSTSSYNSPLHF
TGTGCCAGCAGCGGCGGGGGGTCTACCAGCTCCTATAATTCACCCCTCCACTTT
>TRBD1|TRBV9|NA|TRBJ2-3
CASSVRQGDGDTQYF
TGTGCCAGCAGCGTACGCCAGGGGGATGGAGATACGCAGTATTTT
>NA|TRBV6-1|NA|TRBJ1-2
CASSSPGGPGYGYTF
TGTGCCAGCAGTTCTCCGGGGGGACCTGGCTATGGCTACACCTTC
>TRBD1|TRBV24-1|NA|TRBJ2-3
CATSDDGQGRTDTQYF
TGTGCCACCAGTGATGATGGACAGGGTAGGACAGATACGCAGTATTTT
>TRBD2|TRBV2|NA|TRBJ2-7
CASSEPSGRAYEQYF
TGTGCCAGCAGTGAACCGAGCGGGAGGGCCTACGAGCAGTACTTC
>TRBD2|TRBV6-5|NA|TRBJ2-3
CASRLGLAYGDTQYF
TGTGCCAGCAGGTTGGGACTAGCTTACGGAGATACGCAGTATTTT
>NA|TRBV27|NA|TRBJ1-2
CASGQNPGSIGYTF
TGTGCCAGCGGACAGAATCCCGGGTCAATCGGCTACACCTTC
>TRBD2|TRBV28|NA|TRBJ2-1
CASSYPGLAGNEQFF
TGTGCCAGCAGTTACCCGGGACTAGCGGGCAATGAGCAGTTCTTC
>TRBD1|TRBV5-4|NA|TRBJ2-2
CASSTGQGASLVGTGELFF
TGTGCCAGCAGCACGGGACAGGGGGCAAGTCTAGTAGGCACCGGGGAGCTGTTTTTT
>TRBD2|TRBV2|NA|TRBJ2-1
CASSELAGGLNEQFF
TGTGCCAGCAGTGAACTAGCGGGGGGCTTGAATGAGCAGTTCTTC
>TRBD2|TRBV7-9|NA|TRBJ2-3
CASSLGPSGADTQYF
TGTGCCAGCAGCTTAGGTCCTAGCGGAGCAGATACGCAGTATTTT
>NA|TRBV5-1|NA|TRBJ1-1
CASSLAGVMNTEAFF
TGCGCCAGCAGCTTGGCGGGAGTTATGAACACTGAAGCTTTCTTT
>NA|TRBV29-1|NA|TRBJ1-1
CSVVGQGSTEAFF
TGCAGCGTTGTTGGCCAGGGTAGCACTGAAGCTTTCTTT
>TRBD1|TRBV5-6|NA|TRBJ2-7
CASSFGRGSYEQYF
TGTGCCAGCAGCTTTGGCAGGGGGTCCTACGAGCAGTACTTC
>TRBD1|TRBV27|NA|TRBJ2-2
CASSLTRQGENTGELFF
TGTGCCAGCAGTTTAACCCGACAGGGGGAAAACACCGGGGAGCTGTTTTTT
>NA|TRBV27|NA|TRBJ2-1
CASSPGFRQFF
TGTGCCAGCAGCCCAGGGTTTAGGCAGTTCTTC
>TRBD1|TRBV30|once|TRBJ2-7
CAWGTGGFVSYEQYF
TGTGCCTGGGGGACAGGGGGATTTGTGTCCTACGAGCAGTACTTC